Listed below are T cell receptor beta chains from one sample, sequenced in a study of T cells expressing NK-cell markers. TCRdb re-called the 5' RACE reads and shows each CDR3 protein once, DNA omitted. The sample has 440,000 or so distinct CDR3 sequences, and its top ten clones hold 7.3%. The sequenced material came from blood T cells: a sorted CD56 or NKG2C T cell subset, CD4+ or CD8+ T cells, or bulk PBMC T cells (not recorded which). These receptors came from a woman between 18 and 69 years old in good health. The CDR3 runs from the conserved cysteine through the conserved F or W.

j_call	v_call	cdr3_aa
TRBJ2-1	TRBV28	CASSDLSGRALGEQFF
TRBJ2-1	TRBV15	CATSSQRLVLNEQFF
TRBJ2-1	TRBV3-1	CASSHTVVGPGGNEQFF
TRBJ2-1	TRBV20-1	CSARDQREGLREQFF
TRBJ2-3	TRBV5-5	CASSWGLDTDTQYF
TRBJ1-2	TRBV4-3	CASSQPGQDLNGYTF
TRBJ2-1	TRBV29-1	CSVDGGGGNEQFF
TRBJ1-2	TRBV6-1	CASSKGGINYGYTF
TRBJ1-6	TRBV20-1	CSARVEDRGNSPLHF
TRBJ2-3	TRBV6-5	CASSYRTSGGDTQYF
TRBJ1-1	TRBV5-1	CASSYLTANTEAFF
TRBJ1-1	TRBV25-1	CASPRGGLDTEAFF
TRBJ2-1	TRBV10-3	CAIRGGVRYNEQFF
TRBJ1-3	TRBV29-1	CSAEEKGLTGNTIYF
TRBJ2-5	TRBV7-2	CASSLGRGGAKTQYF
TRBJ1-6	TRBV5-5	CASSLEGTGRDSPLHF
TRBJ2-2	TRBV7-2	CASSLVSDFTGELFF
TRBJ2-1	TRBV12-3/TRBV12-4	CASSFRPRANEQFF
TRBJ1-5	TRBV20-1	CSAEGQRSNQPQHF
TRBJ2-5	TRBV20-1	CSATSGSQETQYF
TRBJ2-7	TRBV4-2	CASSQMDSSGLEQYF
TRBJ2-6	TRBV2	CASSEVGPLTSGANVLTF
TRBJ2-4	TRBV29-1	CSVQGVGIQYF
TRBJ2-2	TRBV5-1	CASSPGTNTGELFF
TRBJ1-3	TRBV28	CASSSQGFWANTIYF
TRBJ2-5	TRBV20-1	CSARSGGYQETQYF
TRBJ2-2	TRBV10-1	CASSHTSPGELFF
TRBJ2-3	TRBV20-1	CSADLTRDRGPTDTQYF
TRBJ1-6	TRBV5-1	CASSLGTGVDSPLHF
TRBJ1-1	TRBV25-1	CASSEAGVPNTEAFF
TRBJ2-2	TRBV4-2	CASSQGGGLEAGELFF
TRBJ1-4	TRBV7-2	CASSLEYGAGEKLFF
TRBJ2-5	TRBV6-1	CASSEDFALQETQYF
TRBJ2-1	TRBV4-3	CASSQVPRGGYNEQFF
TRBJ1-1	TRBV6-1	CASSRTGILPHTEAFF
TRBJ2-7	TRBV20-1	CSAPDRGRVYEQYF
TRBJ1-2	TRBV20-1	CSARDPRGQGSGYTF
TRBJ2-1	TRBV29-1	CSVDGGQGRNNEQFF
TRBJ1-2	TRBV20-1	CSLLSFGVNYGYTF
TRBJ2-4	TRBV7-2	CASSLAAGGVAKNIQYF
TRBJ2-7	TRBV18	CASSPMAIEQYF
TRBJ2-1	TRBV7-2	CASSLAIHAGGLGEQFF
TRBJ2-1	TRBV5-1	CASSLREYNEQFF
TRBJ1-3	TRBV7-2	CASSPNVAGLSGNTIYF
TRBJ2-1	TRBV27	CASSPSRPSSYNEQFF
TRBJ2-1	TRBV5-1	CASSLADKGGHNEQFF
TRBJ2-3	TRBV6-2/TRBV6-3	CASSYGESTDTQYF
TRBJ2-5	TRBV11-2	CASSPLTSGAEGETQYF
TRBJ2-5	TRBV10-2	CASSEAGSRGETQYF
TRBJ1-1	TRBV7-2	CASSQNTGSAFF
TRBJ2-2	TRBV10-3	CAISESDSNTGELFF
TRBJ2-7	TRBV12-3/TRBV12-4	CASSLGAASGGYEQYF
TRBJ2-1	TRBV20-1	CSVRTSGGARSYNEQFF
TRBJ2-2	TRBV9	CASSTPRDRGGNTGELFF
TRBJ2-1	TRBV20-1	CSARDPGGRAYNEQFF
TRBJ2-7	TRBV12-3/TRBV12-4	CASSFGRLYEQYF